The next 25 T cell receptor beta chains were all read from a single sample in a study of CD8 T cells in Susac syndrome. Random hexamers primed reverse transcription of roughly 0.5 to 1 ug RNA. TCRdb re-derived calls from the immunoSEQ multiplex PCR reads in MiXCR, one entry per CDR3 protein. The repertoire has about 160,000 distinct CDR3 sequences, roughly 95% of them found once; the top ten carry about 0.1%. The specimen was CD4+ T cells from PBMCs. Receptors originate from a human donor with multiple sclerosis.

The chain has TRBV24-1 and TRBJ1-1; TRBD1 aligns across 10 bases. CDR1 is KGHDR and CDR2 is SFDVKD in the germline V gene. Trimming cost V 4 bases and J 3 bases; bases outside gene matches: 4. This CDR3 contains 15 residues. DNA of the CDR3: TGTGCCACCAGTGAGACAGGGGGCTCAGACACTGAAGCTTTCTTT. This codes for CATSETGGSDTEAFF.

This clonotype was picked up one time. CDR3 in amino acids: CASRTEIGYTF. The CDR3 DNA follows: TGTGCCAGCAGGACAGAGATTGGCTACACCTTC. J is TRBJ1-2 and V is TRBV2, with D maybe TRBD1 (5 bases). The CDR3 has 11 amino acids. Germline assignment: CDR1 SNHLY and CDR2 FYNNEI. Trimming stripped 6 bases from V and 7 bases from J, with 9 bases between.

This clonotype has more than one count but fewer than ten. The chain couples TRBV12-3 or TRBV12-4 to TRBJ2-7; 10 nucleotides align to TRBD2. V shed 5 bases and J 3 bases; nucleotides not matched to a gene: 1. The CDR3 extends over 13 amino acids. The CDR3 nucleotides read TGTGCCAGCAGTCCTAGCGGGAGCTACGAGCAGTACTTC. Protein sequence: CASSPSGSYEQYF.

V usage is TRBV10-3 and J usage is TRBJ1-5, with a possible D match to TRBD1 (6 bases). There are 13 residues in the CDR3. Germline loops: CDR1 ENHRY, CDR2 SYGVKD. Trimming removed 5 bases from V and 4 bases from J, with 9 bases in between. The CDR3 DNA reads TGTGCCATCAGTCGACAGGATAATCAGCCCCAGCATTTT. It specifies CAISRQDNQPQHF.

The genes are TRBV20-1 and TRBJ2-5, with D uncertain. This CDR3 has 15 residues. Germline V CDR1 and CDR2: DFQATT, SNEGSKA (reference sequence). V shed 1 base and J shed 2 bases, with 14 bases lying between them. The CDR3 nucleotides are TGCAGTGCTAGAGTCATAGAGGTAGCTCAAGAGACCCAGTACTTC. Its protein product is CSARVIEVAQETQYF.

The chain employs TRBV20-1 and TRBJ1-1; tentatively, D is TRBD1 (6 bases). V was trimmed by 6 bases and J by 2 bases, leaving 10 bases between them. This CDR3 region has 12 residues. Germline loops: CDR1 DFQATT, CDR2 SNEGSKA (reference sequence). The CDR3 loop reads CSAPDRNTEAFF. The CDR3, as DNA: TGCAGTGCCCCGGACAGAAACACTGAAGCTTTCTTT.

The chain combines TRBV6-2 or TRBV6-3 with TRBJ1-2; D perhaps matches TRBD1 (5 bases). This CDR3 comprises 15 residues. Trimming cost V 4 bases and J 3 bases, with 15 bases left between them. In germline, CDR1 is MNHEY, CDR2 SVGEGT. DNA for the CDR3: TGTGCCAGCAGTTCGGGGCGCGTGGACTACTATGGCTACACCTTC. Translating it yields CASSSGRVDYYGYTF.

The CDR3 loop is CASSPRGTGIGELFF. In DNA form, the CDR3 reads TGTGCCAGCAGTCCCAGGGGGACAGGTATTGGGGAGCTGTTTTTT. The chain recombines TRBV28 with TRBJ2-2; TRBD1 matches at 8 bases. Germline V lookup: CDR1 MDHEN, CDR2 SYDVKM. The CDR3 totals 15 residues. The J segment lost 8 bases and the V segment lost 5 bases, leaving 10 bases of the junction unmatched.

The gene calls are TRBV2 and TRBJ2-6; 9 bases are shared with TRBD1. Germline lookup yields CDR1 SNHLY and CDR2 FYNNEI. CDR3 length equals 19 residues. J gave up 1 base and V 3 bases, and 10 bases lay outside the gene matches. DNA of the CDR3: TGTGCCAGCAGTGAGACCGGGACAGGGCTGGCTTCTGGGGCCAACGTCCTGACTTTC. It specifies CASSETGTGLASGANVLTF.

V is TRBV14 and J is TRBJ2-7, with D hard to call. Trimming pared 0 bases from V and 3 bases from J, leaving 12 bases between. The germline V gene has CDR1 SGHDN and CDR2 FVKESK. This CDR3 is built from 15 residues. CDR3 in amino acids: CASSQDGLEVYEQYF. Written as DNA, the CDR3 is TGTGCCAGCAGCCAAGATGGGCTAGAGGTCTACGAGCAGTACTTC.

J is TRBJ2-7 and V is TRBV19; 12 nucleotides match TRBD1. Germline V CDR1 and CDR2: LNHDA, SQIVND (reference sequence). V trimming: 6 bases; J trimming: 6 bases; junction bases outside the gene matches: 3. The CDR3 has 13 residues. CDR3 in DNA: TGTGCCAGTAGGGGACAGGGGGCTGGCGAGCAGTACTTC. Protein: CASRGQGAGEQYF.

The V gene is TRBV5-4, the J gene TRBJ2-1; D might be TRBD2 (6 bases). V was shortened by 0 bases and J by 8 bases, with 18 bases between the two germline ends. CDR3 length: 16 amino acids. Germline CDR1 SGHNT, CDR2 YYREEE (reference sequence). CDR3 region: CASSLERVDGWDEQFF. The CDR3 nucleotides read TGTGCCAGCAGCTTGGAGCGGGTCGACGGGTGGGATGAGCAGTTCTTC.

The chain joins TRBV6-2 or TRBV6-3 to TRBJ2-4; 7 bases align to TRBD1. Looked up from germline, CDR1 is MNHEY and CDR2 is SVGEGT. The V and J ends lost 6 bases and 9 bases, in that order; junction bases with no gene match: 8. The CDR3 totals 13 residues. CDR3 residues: CASSPGTDSIQYF. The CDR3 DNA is TGTGCCAGCAGCCCCGGGACAGACAGCATTCAGTACTTC.

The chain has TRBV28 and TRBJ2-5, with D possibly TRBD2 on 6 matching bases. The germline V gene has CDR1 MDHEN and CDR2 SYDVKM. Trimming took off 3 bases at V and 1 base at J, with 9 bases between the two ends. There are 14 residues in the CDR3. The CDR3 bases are TGTGCCAGCAGTTTCGGGGGATCCCAAGAGACCCAGTACTTC. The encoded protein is CASSFGGSQETQYF.

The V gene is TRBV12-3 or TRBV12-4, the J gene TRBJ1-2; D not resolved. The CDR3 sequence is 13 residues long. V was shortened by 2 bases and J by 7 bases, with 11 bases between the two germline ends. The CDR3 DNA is TGTGCCAGCAGTTTATCCGGGGATCGTGGCTACACCTTC. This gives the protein CASSLSGDRGYTF.

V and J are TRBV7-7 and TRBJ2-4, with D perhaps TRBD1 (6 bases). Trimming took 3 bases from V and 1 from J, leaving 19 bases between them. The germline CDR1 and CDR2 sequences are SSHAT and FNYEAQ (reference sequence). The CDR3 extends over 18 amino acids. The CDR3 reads CASSFGLRGGGAKNIQYF. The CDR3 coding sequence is TGTGCCAGCAGCTTCGGGCTCAGGGGCGGCGGGGCCAAAAACATTCAGTACTTC.

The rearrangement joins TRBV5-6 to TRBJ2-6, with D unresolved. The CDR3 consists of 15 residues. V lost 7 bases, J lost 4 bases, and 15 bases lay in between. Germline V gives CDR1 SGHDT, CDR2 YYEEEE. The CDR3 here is CASLPIRSGANVLTF. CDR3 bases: TGTGCCAGCCTGCCAATCCGGTCCGGGGCCAACGTCCTGACTTTC.

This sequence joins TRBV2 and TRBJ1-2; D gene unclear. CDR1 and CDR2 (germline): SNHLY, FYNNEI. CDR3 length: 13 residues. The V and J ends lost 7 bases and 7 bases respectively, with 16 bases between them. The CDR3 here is CASTQAESVGYTF. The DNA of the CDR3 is TGTGCCAGCACGCAGGCGGAATCTGTTGGCTACACCTTC.

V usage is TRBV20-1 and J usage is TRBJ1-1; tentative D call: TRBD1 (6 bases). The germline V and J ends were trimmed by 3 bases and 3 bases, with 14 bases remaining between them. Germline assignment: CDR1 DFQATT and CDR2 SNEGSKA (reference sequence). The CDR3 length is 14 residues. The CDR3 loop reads CSARGRGEDTEAFF. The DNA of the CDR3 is TGCAGTGCTAGGGGCAGGGGTGAAGACACTGAAGCTTTCTTT.

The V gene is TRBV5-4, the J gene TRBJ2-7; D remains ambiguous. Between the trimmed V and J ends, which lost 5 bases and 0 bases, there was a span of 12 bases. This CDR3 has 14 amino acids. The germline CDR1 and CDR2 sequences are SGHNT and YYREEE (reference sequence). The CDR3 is CASRLNGGSYEQYF. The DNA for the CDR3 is TGTGCCAGCAGGCTTAACGGCGGCTCCTACGAGCAGTACTTC.

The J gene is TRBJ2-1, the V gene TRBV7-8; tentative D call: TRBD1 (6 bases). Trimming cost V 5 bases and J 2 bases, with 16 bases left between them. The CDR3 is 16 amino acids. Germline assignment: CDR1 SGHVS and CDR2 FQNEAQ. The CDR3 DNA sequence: TGTGCCAGCAGCCCGTACAGGGTCGGCGCCTACAATGAGCAGTTCTTC. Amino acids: CASSPYRVGAYNEQFF.

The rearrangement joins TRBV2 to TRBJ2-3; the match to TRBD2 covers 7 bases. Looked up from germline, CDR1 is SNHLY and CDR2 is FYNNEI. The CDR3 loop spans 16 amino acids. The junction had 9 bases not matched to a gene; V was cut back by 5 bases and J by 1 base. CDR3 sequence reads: CASSTRGAGRTDTQYF. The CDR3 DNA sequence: TGTGCCAGCAGTACAAGAGGAGCGGGACGCACAGATACGCAGTATTTT.

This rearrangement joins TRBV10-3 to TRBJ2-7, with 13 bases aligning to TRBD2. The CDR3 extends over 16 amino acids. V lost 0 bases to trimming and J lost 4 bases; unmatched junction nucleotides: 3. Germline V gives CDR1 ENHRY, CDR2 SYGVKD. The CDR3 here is CAISESTSGRWYEQYF. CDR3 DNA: TGTGCCATCAGTGAGTCGACTAGCGGGAGGTGGTACGAGCAGTACTTC.

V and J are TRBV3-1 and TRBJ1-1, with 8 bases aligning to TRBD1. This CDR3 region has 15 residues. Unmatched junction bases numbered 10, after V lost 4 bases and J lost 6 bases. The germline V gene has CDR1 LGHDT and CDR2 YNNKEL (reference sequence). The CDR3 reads CASSLTGGIYAEAFF. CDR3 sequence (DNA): TGTGCCAGCAGCCTAACAGGGGGTATATACGCTGAAGCTTTCTTT.

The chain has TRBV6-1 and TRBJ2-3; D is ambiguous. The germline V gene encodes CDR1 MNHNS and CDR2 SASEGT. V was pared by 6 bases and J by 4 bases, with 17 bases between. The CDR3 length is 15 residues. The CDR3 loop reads CASSYASSGADTQYF. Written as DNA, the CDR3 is TGTGCCAGCAGCTACGCCTCCTCGGGCGCAGATACGCAGTATTTT.